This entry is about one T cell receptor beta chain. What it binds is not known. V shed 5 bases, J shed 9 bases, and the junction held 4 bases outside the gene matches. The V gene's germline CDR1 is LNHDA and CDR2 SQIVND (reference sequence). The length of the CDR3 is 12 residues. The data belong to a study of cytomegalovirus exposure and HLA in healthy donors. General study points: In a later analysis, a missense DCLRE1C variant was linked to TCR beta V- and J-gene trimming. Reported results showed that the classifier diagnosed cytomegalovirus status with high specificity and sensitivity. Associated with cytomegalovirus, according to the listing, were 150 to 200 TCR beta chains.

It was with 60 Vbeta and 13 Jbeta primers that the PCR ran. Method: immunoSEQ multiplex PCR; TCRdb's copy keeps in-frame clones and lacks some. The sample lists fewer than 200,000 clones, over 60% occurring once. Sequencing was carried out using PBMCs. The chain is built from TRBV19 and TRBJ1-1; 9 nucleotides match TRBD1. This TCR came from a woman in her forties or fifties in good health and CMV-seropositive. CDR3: CASSVTGGKAFF. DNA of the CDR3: TGTGCCAGTAGTGTGACAGGGGGAAAAGCTTTCTTT.